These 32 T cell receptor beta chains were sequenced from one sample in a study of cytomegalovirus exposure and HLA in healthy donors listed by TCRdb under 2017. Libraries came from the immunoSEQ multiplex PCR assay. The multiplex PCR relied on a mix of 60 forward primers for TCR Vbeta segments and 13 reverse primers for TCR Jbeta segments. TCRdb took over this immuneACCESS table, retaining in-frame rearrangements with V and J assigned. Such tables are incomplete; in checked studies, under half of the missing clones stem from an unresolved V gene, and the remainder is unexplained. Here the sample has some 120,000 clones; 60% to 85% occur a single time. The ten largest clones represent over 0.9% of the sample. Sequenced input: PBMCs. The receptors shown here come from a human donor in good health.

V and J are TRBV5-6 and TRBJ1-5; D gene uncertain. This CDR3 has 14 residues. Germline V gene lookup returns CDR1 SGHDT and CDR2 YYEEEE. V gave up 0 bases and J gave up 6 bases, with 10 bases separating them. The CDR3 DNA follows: TGTGCCAGCAGCTTGGGGTTTCGCAGTCAGCCCCAGCATTTT. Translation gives CASSLGFRSQPQHF.

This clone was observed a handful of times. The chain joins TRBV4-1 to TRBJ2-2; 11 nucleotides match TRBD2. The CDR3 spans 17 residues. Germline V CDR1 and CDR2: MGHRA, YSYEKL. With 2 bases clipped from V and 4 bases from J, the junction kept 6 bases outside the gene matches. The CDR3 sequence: CASSQPSSGGPTGELFF. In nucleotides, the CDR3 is TGCGCCAGCAGCCAACCCTCTAGCGGGGGGCCCACCGGGGAGCTGTTTTTT.

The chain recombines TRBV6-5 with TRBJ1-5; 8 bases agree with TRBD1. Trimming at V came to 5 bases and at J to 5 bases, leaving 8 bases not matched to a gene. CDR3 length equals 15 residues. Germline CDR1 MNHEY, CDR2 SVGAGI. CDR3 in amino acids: CASSTDRGSHQPQHF. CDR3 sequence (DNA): TGTGCCAGCAGTACCGACAGGGGTTCCCATCAGCCCCAGCATTTT.

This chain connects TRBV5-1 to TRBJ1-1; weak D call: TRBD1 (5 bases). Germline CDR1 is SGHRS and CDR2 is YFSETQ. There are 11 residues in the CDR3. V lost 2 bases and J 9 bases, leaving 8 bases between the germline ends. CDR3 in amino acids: CASSFDRQAFF. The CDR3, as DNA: TGCGCCAGCAGCTTCGACAGACAAGCTTTCTTT.

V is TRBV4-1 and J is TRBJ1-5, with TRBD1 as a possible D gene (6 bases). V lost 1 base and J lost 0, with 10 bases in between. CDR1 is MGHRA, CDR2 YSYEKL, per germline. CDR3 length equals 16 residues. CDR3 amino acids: CASSQGSGDSNQPQHF. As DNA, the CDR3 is TGCGCCAGCAGCCAAGGATCAGGGGATAGCAATCAGCCCCAGCATTTT.

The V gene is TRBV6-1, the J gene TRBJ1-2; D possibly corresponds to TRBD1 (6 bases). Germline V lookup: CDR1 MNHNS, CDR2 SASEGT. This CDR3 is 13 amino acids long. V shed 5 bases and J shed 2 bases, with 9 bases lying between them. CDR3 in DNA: TGTGCCAGCAGTCTACAGGGAAACTATGGCTACACCTTC. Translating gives CASSLQGNYGYTF.

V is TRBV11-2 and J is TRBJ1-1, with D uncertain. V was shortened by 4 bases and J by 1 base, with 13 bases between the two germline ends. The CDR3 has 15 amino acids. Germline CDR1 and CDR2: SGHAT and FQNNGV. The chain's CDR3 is CASSSFVGANTEAFF. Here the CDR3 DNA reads TGTGCCAGCAGCTCGTTTGTGGGCGCGAACACTGAAGCTTTCTTT. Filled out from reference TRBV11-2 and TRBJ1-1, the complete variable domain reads EAGVAQSPRYKIIEKRQSVAFWCNPISGHATLYWYQQILGQGPKLLIQFQNNGVVDDSQLPKDRFSAERLKGVDSTLKIQPAKLEDSAVYLCASSSFVGANTEAFFGQGTRLTVV.

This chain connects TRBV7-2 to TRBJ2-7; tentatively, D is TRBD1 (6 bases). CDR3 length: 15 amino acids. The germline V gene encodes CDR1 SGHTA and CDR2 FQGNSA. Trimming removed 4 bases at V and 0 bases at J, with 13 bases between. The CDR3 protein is CASSSLNRDSYEQYF. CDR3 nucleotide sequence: TGTGCCAGCAGCTCTCTAAACAGGGACTCCTACGAGCAGTACTTC. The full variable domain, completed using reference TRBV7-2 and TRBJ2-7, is GAGVSQSPSNKVTEKGKDVELRCDPISGHTALYWYRQSLGQGLEFLIYFQGNSAPDKSGLPSDRFSAERTGGSVSTLTIQRTQQEDSAVYLCASSSLNRDSYEQYFGPGTRLTVT.

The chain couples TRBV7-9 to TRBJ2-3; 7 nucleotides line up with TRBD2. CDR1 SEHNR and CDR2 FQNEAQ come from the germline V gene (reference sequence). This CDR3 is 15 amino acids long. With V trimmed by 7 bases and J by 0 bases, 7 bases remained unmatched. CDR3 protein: CASNALAVSTDTQYF. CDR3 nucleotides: TGTGCCAGCAACGCTCTAGCGGTTAGCACAGATACGCAGTATTTT.

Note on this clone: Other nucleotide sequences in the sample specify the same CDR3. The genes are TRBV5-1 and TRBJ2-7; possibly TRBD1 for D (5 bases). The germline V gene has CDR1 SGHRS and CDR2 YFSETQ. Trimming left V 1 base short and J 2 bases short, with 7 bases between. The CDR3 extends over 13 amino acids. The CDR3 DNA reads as TGCGCCAGCAGCTTGTCGACAGCCTACGAGCAGTACTTC. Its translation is CASSLSTAYEQYF.

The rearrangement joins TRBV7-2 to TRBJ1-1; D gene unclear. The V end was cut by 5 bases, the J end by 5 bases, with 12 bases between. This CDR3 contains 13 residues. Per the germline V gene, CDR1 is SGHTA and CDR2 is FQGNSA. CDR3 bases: TGTGCCAGCAGCCGAACTGGTGGTACTGAAGCTTTCTTT. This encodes CASSRTGGTEAFF. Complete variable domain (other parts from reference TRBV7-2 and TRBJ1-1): GAGVSQSPSNKVTEKGKDVELRCDPISGHTALYWYRQSLGQGLEFLIYFQGNSAPDKSGLPSDRFSAERTGGSVSTLTIQRTQQEDSAVYLCASSRTGGTEAFFGQGTRLTVV.

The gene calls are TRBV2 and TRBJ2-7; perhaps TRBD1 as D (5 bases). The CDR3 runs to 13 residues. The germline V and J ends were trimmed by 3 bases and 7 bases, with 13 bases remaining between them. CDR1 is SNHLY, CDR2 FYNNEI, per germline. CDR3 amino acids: CASSDDSLREQYF. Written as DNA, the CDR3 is TGTGCCAGCAGTGACGACAGCCTACGAGAGCAGTACTTC.

The CDR3: CASSNTGVYYGYTF. CDR3 coding DNA: TGTGCCAGCAGCAATACAGGGGTTTACTATGGCTACACCTTC. The rearrangement links TRBV7-2 to TRBJ1-2; 7 nucleotides align to TRBD1. Per the germline V gene, CDR1 is SGHTA and CDR2 is FQGNSA. With V trimmed by 5 bases and J by 3 bases, 6 bases remained unmatched. This CDR3 contains 14 residues.

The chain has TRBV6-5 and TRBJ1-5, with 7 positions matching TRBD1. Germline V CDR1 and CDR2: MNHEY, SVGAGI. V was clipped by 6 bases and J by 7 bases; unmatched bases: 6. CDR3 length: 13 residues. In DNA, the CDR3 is TGTGCCAGCAGCACGCACAGGGGACAGCCCCAGCATTTT. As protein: CASSTHRGQPQHF.

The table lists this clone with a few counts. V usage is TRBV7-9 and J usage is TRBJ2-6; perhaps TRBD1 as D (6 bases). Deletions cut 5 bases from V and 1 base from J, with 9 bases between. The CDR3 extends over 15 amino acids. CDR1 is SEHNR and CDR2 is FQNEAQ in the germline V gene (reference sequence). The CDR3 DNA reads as TGTGCCAGCAGCCCTGGACAGTCTGGGGCCAACGTCCTGACTTTC. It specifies CASSPGQSGANVLTF.

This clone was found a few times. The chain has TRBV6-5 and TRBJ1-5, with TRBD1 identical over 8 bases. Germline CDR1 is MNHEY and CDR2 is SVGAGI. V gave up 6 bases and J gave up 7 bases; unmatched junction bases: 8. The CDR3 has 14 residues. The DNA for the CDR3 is TGTGCCAGCAGAGACAGGGGTGAATACCAGCCCCAGCATTTT. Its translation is CASRDRGEYQPQHF.

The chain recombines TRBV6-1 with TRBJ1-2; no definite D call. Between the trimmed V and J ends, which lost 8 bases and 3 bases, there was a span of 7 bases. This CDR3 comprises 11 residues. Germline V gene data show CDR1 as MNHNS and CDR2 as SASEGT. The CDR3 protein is CASRGDYGYTF. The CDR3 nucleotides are TGTGCCAGCCGGGGAGACTATGGCTACACCTTC.

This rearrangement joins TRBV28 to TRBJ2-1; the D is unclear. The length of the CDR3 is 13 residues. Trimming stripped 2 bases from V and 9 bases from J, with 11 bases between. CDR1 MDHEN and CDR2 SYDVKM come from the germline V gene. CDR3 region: CASSLGSLSEQFF. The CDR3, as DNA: TGTGCCAGCAGTTTAGGTAGTCTGAGTGAGCAGTTCTTC.

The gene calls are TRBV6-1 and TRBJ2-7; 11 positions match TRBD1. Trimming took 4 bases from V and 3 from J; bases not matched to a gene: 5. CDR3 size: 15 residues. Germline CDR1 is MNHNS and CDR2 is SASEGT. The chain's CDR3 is CASSVGDRGFYEQYF. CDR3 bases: TGTGCCAGCAGTGTCGGGGACAGGGGGTTCTACGAGCAGTACTTC.

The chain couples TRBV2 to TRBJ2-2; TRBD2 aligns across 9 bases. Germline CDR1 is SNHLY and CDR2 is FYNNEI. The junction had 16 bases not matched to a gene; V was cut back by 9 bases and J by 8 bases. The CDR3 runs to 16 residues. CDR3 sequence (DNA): TGTGCCAGAACCCTCGGTAGGACTAGCGATCCGGGGGAGCTGTTTTTT. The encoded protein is CARTLGRTSDPGELFF. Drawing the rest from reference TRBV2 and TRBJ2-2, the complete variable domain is EPEVTQTPSHQVTQMGQEVILRCVPISNHLYFYWYRQILGQKVEFLVSFYNNEISEKSEIFDDQFSVERPDGSNFTLKIRSTKLEDSAMYFCARTLGRTSDPGELFFGEGSRLTVL.

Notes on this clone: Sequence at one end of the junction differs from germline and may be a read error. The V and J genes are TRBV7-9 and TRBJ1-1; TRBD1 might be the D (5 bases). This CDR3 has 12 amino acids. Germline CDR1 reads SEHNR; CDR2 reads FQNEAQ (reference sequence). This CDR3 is CSSSLGATEAFF. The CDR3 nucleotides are TGTTCCAGCAGCTTAGGGGCCACTGAAGCTTTCTTT.

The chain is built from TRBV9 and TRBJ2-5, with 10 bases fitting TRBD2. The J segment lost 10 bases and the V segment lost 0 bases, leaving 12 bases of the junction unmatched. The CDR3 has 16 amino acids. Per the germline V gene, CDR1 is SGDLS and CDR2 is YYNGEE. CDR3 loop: CASSVESSGGSLGQYF. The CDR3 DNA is TGTGCCAGCAGCGTAGAATCTAGCGGGGGATCACTAGGCCAGTACTTC.

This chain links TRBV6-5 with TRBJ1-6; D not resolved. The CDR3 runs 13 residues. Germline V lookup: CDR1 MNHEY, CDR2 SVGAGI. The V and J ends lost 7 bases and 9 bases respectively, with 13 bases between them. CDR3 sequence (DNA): TGTGCCAGCAATCCTTACCGGGGTTCACCCCTCCACTTT. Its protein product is CASNPYRGSPLHF.

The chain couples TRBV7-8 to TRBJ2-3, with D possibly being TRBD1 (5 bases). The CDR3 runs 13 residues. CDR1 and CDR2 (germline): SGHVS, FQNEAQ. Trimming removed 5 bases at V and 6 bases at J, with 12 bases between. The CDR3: CASSPTRVDTQYF. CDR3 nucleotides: TGTGCCAGCAGCCCCACCAGGGTGGATACGCAGTATTTT.

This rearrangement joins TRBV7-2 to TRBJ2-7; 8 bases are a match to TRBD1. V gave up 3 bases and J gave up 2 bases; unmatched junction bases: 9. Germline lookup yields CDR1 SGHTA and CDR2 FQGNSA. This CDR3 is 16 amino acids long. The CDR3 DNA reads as TGTGCCAGCAGCTTTGGAAGGGACAGGCGTCCCTACGAGCAGTACTTC. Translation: CASSFGRDRRPYEQYF.

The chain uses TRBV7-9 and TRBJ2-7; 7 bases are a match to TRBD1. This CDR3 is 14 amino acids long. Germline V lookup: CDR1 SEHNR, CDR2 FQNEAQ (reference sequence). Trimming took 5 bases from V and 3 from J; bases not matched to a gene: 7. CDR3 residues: CASSPVRGIYEQYF. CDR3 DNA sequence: TGTGCCAGCAGCCCTGTCAGGGGGATCTACGAGCAGTACTTC.

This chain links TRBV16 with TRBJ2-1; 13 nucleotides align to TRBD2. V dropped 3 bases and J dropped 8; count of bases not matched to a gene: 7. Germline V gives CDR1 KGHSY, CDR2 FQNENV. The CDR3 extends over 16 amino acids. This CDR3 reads CASSHPRLAGGHEQFF. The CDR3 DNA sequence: TGTGCCAGCAGCCACCCGCGACTAGCGGGGGGCCATGAGCAGTTCTTC.

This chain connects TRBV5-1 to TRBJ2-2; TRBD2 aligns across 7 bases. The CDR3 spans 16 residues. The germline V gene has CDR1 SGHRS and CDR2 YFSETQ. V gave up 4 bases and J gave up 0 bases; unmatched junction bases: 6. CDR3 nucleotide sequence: TGCGCCAGCAGCCCGGGGGAGGGGTCGAACACCGGGGAGCTGTTTTTT. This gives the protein CASSPGEGSNTGELFF.

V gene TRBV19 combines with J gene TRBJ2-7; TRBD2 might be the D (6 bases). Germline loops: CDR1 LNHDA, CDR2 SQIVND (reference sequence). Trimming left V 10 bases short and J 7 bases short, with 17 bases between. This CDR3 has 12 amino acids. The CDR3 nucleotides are TGTGCCACGGGGGAGCACCGCGGGGAGCAGTACTTC. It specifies CATGEHRGEQYF.

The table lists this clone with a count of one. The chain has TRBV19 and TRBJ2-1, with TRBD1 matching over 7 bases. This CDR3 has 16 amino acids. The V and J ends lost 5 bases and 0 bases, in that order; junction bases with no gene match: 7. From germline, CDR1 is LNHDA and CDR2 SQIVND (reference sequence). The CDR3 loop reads CASSPRGSLSYNEQFF. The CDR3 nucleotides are TGTGCCAGTAGTCCCAGGGGGTCTCTCTCCTACAATGAGCAGTTCTTC.

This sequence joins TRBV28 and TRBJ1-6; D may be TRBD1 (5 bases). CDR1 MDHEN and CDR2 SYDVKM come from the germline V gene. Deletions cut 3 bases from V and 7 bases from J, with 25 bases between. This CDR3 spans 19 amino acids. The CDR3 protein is CASSFLPNDIWAGNSPLHF. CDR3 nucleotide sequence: TGTGCCAGCAGTTTTCTCCCCAACGATATATGGGCAGGGAATTCACCCCTCCACTTT. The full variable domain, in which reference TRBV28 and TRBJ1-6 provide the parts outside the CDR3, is DVKVTQSSRYLVKRTGEKVFLECVQDMDHENMFWYRQDPGLGLRLIYFSYDVKMKEKGDIPEGYSVSREKKERFSLILESASTNQTSMYLCASSFLPNDIWAGNSPLHFGNGTRLTVT.

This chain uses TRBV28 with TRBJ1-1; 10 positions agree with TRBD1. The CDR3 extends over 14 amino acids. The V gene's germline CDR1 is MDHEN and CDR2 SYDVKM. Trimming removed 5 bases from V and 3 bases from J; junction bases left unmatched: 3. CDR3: CASSTDRGYTEAFF. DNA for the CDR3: TGTGCCAGCAGTACGGACAGGGGGTACACTGAAGCTTTCTTT. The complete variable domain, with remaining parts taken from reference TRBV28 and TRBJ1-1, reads DVKVTQSSRYLVKRTGEKVFLECVQDMDHENMFWYRQDPGLGLRLIYFSYDVKMKEKGDIPEGYSVSREKKERFSLILESASTNQTSMYLCASSTDRGYTEAFFGQGTRLTVV.